This TCR beta chain was sequenced during a study of breast tumors, draining lymph nodes, adjacent tissues. Samples came from axillary lymph nodes draining the breast cancer. The study's findings and limits: Tumor and nontumor repertoires were significantly more similar in luminal-like than in basal-like breast cancer. Tumor TCR diversity was below lymph nodes but above nontumor tissue. Findings are consistent with lymph node origin and intratumoral expansion of most tumor T cells. Data only fit, rather than demonstrated, lymph node origin of most tumor T cells.

This clonotype was seen at least ten times. Its antigen is undetermined. In germline, CDR1 is SEHNR, CDR2 FQNEAQ (reference sequence). The CDR3 consists of 15 residues. Between the trimmed V and J ends, which lost 0 bases and 6 bases, there was a span of 12 bases. TCRdb used MiXCR to reprocess the multiplex PCR reads, holding one entry per CDR3 protein. The top ten hold 2% to 2.5% of the sample, which has roughly 130,000 distinct CDR3 sequences, 30% to 35% seen once. Sequencing was done on a sample of axillary lymph node tissue. The clonotype originates from a female donor with breast cancer. Some clones in this sample may be carry-over from other donors' samples. The chain couples TRBV7-9 to TRBJ2-1; tentative D call: TRBD1 (5 bases). CDR3 DNA: TGTGCCAGCAGCTTAGCGGCAGGGAAAGGCAATGAGCAGTTCTTC. As protein: CASSLAAGKGNEQFF.